The clone carrying this T cell receptor beta chain has more than one count but fewer than ten. Its antigen is unknown. This sample was included in a study of cytomegalovirus exposure and HLA in healthy donors. The CDR3 contains 15 residues. Trimming at V came to 5 bases and at J to 5 bases, leaving 5 bases not matched to a gene. Germline CDR1 is LGHNA and CDR2 is YSLEER. Findings of the study overall: Altogether, 150 to 200 TCR beta chains were recorded as cytomegalovirus-associated. Within an earlier analysis, most TCR beta V segments proved productive either about 87% or about 30% of the time. A missense DCLRE1C variant was associated with V- and J-gene trimming of TCR beta chains in a later analysis, and an independent cohort replicated the association.

PCR used 60 Vbeta primers and 13 Jbeta primers. Per the original data handling: Approximately 10 million shared chains were among around 80 million unique TCR beta chains counted in a later analysis. Assay used: immunoSEQ multiplex PCR; TCRdb lists only in-frame clones, some missing. That table gives V, J and clone size, and the DNA gave D and trimming. The sample has some 160,000 clones, around a tenth seen once; the top ten hold 1.5% to 2%. The clonotype was recovered from a male donor in good health and CMV-seronegative. The V gene is TRBV4-3, the J gene TRBJ2-7, with 14 bases lining up with TRBD2. What was sequenced was PBMCs. The CDR3 nucleotides read TGCGCCAGCAGCTCAAGACTAGCGGGAGGGGACGAGCAGTACTTC. Translation gives CASSSRLAGGDEQYF.